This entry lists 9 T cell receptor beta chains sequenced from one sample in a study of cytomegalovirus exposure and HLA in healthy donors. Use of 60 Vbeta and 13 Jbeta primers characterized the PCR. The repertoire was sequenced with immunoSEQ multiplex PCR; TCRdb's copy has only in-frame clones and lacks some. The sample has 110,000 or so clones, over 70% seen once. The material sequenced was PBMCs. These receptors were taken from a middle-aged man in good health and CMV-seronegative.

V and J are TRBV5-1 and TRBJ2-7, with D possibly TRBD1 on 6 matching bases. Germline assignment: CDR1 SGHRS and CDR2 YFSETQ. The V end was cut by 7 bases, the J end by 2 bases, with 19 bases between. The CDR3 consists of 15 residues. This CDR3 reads CASSALGPGAYEQYF. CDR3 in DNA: TGCGCCAGCTCAGCTTTAGGCCCAGGGGCCTACGAGCAGTACTTC.

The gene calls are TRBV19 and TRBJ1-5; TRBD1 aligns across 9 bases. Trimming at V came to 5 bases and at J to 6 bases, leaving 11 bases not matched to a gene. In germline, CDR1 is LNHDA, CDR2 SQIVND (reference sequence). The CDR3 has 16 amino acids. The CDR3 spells CASSWGTGGFGQPQHF. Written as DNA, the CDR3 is TGTGCCAGTAGTTGGGGAACAGGGGGCTTCGGTCAGCCCCAGCATTTT. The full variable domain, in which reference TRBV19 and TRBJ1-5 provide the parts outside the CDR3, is DGGITQSPKYLFRKEGQNVTLSCEQNLNHDAMYWYRQDPGQGLRLIYYSQIVNDFQKGDIAEGYSVSREKKESFPLTVTSAQKNPTAFYLCASSWGTGGFGQPQHFGDGTRLSIL.

The CDR3 DNA reads as TGTGCCACCACCGGGGACACCAACTATGGCTACACCTTC. Its translation: CATTGDTNYGYTF. This chain uses TRBV15 with TRBJ1-2; D is perhaps TRBD1 (6 bases). Trimming took 7 bases from V and 2 from J, leaving 11 bases between them. Germline V gene lookup returns CDR1 LNHNV and CDR2 YYDKDF (reference sequence). The CDR3 consists of 13 residues.

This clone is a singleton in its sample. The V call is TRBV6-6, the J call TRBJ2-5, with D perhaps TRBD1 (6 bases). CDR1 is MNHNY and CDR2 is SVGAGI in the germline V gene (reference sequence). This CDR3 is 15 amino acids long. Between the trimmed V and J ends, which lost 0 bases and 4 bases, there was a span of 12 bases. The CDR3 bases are TGTGCCAGCAGTTACTCGTCAGGGGCCAGAGAGACCCAGTACTTC. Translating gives CASSYSSGARETQYF.

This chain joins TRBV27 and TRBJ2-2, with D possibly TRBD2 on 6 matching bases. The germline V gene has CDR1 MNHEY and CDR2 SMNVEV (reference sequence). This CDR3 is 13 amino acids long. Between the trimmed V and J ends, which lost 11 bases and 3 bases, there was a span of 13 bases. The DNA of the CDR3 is TGTGCCGGAGGGGCCTCGGACACCGGGGAGCTGTTTTTT. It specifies CAGGASDTGELFF.

CDR3 bases: TGTGCCAGTAGAGTCCTGGGACGGGAGTTCGCCGGGGAGCTGTTTTTT. Amino acid sequence: CASRVLGREFAGELFF. J is TRBJ2-2 and V is TRBV19; tentatively, D is TRBD2 (6 bases). The CDR3 contains 16 residues. Germline V gene data show CDR1 as LNHDA and CDR2 as SQIVND (reference sequence). Trimming removed 6 bases at V and 6 bases at J, with 20 bases between.

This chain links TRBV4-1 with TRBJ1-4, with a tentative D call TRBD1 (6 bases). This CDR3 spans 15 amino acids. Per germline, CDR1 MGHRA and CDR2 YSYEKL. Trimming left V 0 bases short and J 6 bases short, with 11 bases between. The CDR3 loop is CASSQEQGWDEKLFF. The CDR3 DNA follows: TGCGCCAGCAGCCAAGAACAGGGTTGGGATGAAAAACTGTTTTTT.

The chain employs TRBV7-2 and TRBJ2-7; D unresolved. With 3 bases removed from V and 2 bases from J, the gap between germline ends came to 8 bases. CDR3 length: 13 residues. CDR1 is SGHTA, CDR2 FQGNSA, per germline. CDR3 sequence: CASSLVEAYEQYF. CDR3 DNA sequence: TGTGCCAGCAGCTTGGTAGAAGCCTACGAGCAGTACTTC.

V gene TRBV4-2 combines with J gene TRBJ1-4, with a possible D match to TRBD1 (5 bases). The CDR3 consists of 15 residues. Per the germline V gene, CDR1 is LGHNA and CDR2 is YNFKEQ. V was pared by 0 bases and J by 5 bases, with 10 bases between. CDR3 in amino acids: CASSQDMWGNEKLFF. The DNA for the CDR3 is TGTGCCAGCAGCCAAGATATGTGGGGCAATGAAAAACTGTTTTTT.